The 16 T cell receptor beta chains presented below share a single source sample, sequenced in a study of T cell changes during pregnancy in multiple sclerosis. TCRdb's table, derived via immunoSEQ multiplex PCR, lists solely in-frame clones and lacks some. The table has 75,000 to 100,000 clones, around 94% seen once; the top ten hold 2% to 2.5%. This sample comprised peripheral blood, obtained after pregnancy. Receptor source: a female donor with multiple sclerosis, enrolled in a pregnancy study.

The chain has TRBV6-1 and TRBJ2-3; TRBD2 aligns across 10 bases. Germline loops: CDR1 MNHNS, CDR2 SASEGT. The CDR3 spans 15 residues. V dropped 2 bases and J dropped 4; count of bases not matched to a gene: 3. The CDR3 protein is CASSELSGGADTQYF. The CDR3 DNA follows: TGTGCCAGCAGTGAATTAAGCGGGGGGGCAGATACGCAGTATTTT.

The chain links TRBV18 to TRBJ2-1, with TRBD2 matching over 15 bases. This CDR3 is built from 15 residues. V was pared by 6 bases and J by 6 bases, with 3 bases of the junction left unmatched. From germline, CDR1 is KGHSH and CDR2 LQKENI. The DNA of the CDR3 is TGTGCCAGCTCCCGGGGACTAGCGGGAGGCAATGAGCAGTTCTTC. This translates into CASSRGLAGGNEQFF.

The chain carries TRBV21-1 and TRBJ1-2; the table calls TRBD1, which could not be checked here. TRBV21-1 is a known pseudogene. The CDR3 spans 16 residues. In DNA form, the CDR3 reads TGTGCCAGCAGCAATGTGAGACAGGAGGAAAACTATGGCTACACCTTC. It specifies CASSNVRQEENYGYTF.

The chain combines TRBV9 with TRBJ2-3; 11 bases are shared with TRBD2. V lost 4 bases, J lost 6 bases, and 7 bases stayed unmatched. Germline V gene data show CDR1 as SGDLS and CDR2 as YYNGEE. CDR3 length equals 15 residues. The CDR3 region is CASSPRTSGGDTQYF. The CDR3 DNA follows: TGTGCCAGCAGCCCACGTACTAGCGGGGGTGATACGCAGTATTTT.

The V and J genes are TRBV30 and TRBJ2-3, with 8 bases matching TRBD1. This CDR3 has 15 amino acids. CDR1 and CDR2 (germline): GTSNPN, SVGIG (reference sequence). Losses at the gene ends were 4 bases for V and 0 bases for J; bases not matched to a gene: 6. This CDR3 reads CAWINRGESTDTQYF. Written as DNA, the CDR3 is TGTGCCTGGATTAACAGGGGGGAGAGCACAGATACGCAGTATTTT.

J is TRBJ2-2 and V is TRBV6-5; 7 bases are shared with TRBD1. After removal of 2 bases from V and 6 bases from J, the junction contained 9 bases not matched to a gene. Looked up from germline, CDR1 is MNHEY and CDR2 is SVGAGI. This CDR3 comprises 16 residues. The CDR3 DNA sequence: TGTGCCAGCAGTTACGACAGGGTCGGATCGCCCGGGGAGCTGTTTTTT. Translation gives CASSYDRVGSPGELFF.

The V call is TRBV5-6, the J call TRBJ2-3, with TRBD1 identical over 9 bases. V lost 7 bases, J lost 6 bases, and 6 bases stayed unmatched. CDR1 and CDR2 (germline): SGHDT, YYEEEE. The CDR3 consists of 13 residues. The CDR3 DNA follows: TGTGCCAGCCTCGGGACAGGGAGGGATACGCAGTATTTT. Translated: CASLGTGRDTQYF.

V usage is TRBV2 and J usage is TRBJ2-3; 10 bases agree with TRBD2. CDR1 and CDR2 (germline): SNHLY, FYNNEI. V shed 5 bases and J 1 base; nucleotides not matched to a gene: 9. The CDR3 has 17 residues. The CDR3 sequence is CASSSQLAGLGTDTQYF. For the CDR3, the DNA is TGTGCCAGCAGTTCCCAACTAGCGGGGTTGGGCACAGATACGCAGTATTTT.

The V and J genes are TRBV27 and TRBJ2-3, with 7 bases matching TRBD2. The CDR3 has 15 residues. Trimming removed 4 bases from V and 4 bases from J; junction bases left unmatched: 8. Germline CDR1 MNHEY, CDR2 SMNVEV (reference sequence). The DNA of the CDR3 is TGTGCCAGCAGTTATGGCGGGAGTTTCTCAGATACGCAGTATTTT. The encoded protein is CASSYGGSFSDTQYF.

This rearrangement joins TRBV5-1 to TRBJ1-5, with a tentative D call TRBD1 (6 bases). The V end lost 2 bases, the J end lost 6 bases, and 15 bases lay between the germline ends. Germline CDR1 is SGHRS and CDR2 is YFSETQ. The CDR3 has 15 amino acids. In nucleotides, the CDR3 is TGCGCCAGCAGCTTTGGGGTCGGGGGGCCTCAGCCCCAGCATTTT. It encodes CASSFGVGGPQPQHF.

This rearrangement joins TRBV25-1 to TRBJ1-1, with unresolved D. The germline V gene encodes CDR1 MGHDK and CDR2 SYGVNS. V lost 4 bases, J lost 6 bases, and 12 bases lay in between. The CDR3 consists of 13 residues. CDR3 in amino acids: CASSVENRAEAFF. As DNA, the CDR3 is TGTGCCAGCAGTGTGGAGAACCGGGCTGAAGCTTTCTTT.

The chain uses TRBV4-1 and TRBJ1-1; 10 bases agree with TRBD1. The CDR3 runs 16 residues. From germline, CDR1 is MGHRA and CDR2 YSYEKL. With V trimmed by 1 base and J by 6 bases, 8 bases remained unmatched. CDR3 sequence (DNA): TGCGCCAGCAGCCAAGGGCTGACAGGGGGCTCCCCTGAAGCTTTCTTT. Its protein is CASSQGLTGGSPEAFF.

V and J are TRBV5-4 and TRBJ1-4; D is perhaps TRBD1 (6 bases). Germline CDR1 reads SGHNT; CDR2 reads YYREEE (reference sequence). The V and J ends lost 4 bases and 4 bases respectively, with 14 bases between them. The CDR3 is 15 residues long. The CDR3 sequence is CASSRQTGDNEKLFF. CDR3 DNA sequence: TGTGCCAGCAGCCGCCAGACAGGCGATAATGAAAAACTGTTTTTT.

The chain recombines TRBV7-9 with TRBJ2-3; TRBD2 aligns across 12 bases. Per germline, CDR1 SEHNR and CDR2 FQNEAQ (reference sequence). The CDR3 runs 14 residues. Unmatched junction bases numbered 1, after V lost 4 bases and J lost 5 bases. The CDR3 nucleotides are TGTGCCAGCAGCTGGGGACTAGCGGGAGATACGCAGTATTTT. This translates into CASSWGLAGDTQYF.

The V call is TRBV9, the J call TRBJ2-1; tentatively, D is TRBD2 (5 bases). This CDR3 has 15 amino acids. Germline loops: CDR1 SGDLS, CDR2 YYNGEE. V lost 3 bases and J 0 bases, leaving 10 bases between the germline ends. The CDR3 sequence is CASSGNTSSYNEQFF. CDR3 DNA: TGTGCCAGCAGCGGCAATACTAGCTCCTACAATGAGCAGTTCTTC.

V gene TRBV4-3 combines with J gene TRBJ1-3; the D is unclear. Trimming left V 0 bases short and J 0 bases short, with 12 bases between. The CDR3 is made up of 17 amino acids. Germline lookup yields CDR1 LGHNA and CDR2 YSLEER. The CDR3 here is CASSQDFGGVSGNTIYF. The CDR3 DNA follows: TGCGCCAGCAGCCAAGACTTTGGCGGGGTCTCTGGAAACACCATATATTTT.